This is a list of T cell receptor beta chains from one sample in a study of neurological immune-mediated disorders. A single record per CDR3 protein comes from TCRdb applying MiXCR to the 5' RACE reads. The sample has around 37,000 distinct CDR3 sequences, roughly 13% seen once. The specimen was PBMCs. These receptors all come from a woman in her forties or fifties with HTLV-1-associated myelopathy (HAM/TSP). Each CDR3 is given with its conserved first and last residue. D genes are given only for firm matches. Part of the rows lack a size; the others show once, few, many or a class for expanded clones.

j_gene: TRBJ2-1
d_gene: TRBD2
abundance: many
v_gene: TRBV9
CDR3aa: CASSVGTSGVNEQFF
CDR3nt: TGTGCCAGCAGCGTCGGGACTAGCGGGGTTAATGAGCAGTTCTTC

j_gene: TRBJ1-1
d_gene: TRBD1
abundance: few
v_gene: TRBV6-2/TRBV6-3
CDR3aa: CASRRDSSSTEAFF
CDR3nt: TGTGCCAGCAGGAGGGACAGCTCGAGCACTGAAGCTTTCTTT

j_gene: TRBJ2-1
d_gene: -
abundance: -
v_gene: TRBV30
CDR3aa: CAWSTGFEQFF
CDR3nt: TGTGCCTGGAGCACGGGGTTTGAGCAGTTCTTC

j_gene: TRBJ1-1
d_gene: -
abundance: many
v_gene: TRBV5-6
CDR3aa: CASSSDPGTEAFF
CDR3nt: TGTGCCAGCAGCTCCGACCCAGGCACTGAAGCTTTCTTT

j_gene: TRBJ2-7
d_gene: -
abundance: -
v_gene: TRBV18
CDR3aa: CASSPPTGYEQYF
CDR3nt: TGTGCCAGCTCACCACCAACCGGTTACGAGCAGTACTTC

j_gene: TRBJ1-1
d_gene: -
abundance: many
v_gene: TRBV6-5
CDR3aa: CASRQDTEAFF
CDR3nt: TGTGCCAGCAGGCAGGACACTGAAGCTTTCTTT

j_gene: TRBJ2-3
d_gene: -
abundance: many
v_gene: TRBV7-2
CDR3aa: CASSWGLTGAGDTQYF
CDR3nt: TGTGCCAGCAGCTGGGGACTCACTGGGGCGGGAGATACGCAGTATTTT

j_gene: TRBJ2-1
d_gene: -
abundance: -
v_gene: TRBV29-1
CDR3aa: CASIGRAGLGEQFF
CDR3nt: TGCGCTTCCATTGGCAGGGCCGGGCTAGGTGAGCAGTTCTTC

j_gene: TRBJ2-3
d_gene: -
abundance: -
v_gene: TRBV6-4
CDR3aa: CACSPPPGPSLLTDTQYF
CDR3nt: TGTGCCTGCTCCCCCCCTCCGGGACCTTCCCTTCTCACAGATACGCAGTATTTT

j_gene: TRBJ2-1
d_gene: TRBD2
abundance: many
v_gene: TRBV29-1
CDR3aa: CSVEPRLAGGPNEQFF
CDR3nt: TGCAGCGTTGAACCCCGACTAGCGGGGGGGCCCAATGAGCAGTTCTTC

j_gene: TRBJ1-1
d_gene: -
abundance: many
v_gene: TRBV4-3
CDR3aa: CASSPRVGTNTEAFF
CDR3nt: TGCGCCAGCAGCCCAAGGGTGGGGACTAACACTGAAGCTTTCTTT

j_gene: TRBJ1-1
d_gene: -
abundance: many
v_gene: TRBV9
CDR3aa: CASSVDWVLTEAFF
CDR3nt: TGTGCCAGCAGCGTAGACTGGGTGCTCACTGAAGCTTTCTTT

j_gene: TRBJ1-1
d_gene: -
abundance: many
v_gene: TRBV9
CDR3aa: CASSVEGGTEAFF
CDR3nt: TGTGCCAGCAGCGTTGAGGGGGGAACTGAAGCTTTCTTT

j_gene: TRBJ1-2
d_gene: TRBD1
abundance: few
v_gene: TRBV7-2
CDR3aa: CASSLGQGGGYGYTF
CDR3nt: TGTGCCAGCAGCCTCGGACAGGGGGGTGGGTATGGCTACACCTTC

j_gene: TRBJ1-2
d_gene: -
abundance: many
v_gene: TRBV29-1
CDR3aa: CSVEKRAANYGYTF
CDR3nt: TGCAGCGTTGAGAAGCGGGCGGCTAACTATGGCTACACCTTC

j_gene: TRBJ2-2
d_gene: TRBD2
abundance: many
v_gene: TRBV24-1
CDR3aa: CATGEGRNTGELFF
CDR3nt: TGTGCCACCGGGGAGGGCCGGAACACCGGGGAGCTGTTTTTT

j_gene: TRBJ1-5
d_gene: -
abundance: many
v_gene: TRBV6-5
CDR3aa: CASNRAGQPQHF
CDR3nt: TGTGCCAGCAATAGGGCAGGACAGCCCCAGCATTTT

j_gene: TRBJ1-1
d_gene: -
abundance: many
v_gene: TRBV20-1
CDR3aa: CSAPSTGNAEMNTEAFF
CDR3nt: TGCAGTGCCCCCTCAACGGGGAACGCTGAGATGAACACTGAAGCTTTCTTT

j_gene: TRBJ2-3
d_gene: -
abundance: many
v_gene: TRBV5-1
CDR3aa: CASSFRGGASYAQYF
CDR3nt: TGCGCCAGCAGCTTCCGTGGGGGGGCCTCTTATGCGCAGTATTTT

j_gene: TRBJ1-5
d_gene: TRBD1
abundance: -
v_gene: TRBV7-9
CDR3aa: CASSTGQGGFSQPQHF
CDR3nt: TGTGCCAGCAGCACGGGACAGGGGGGTTTTAGTCAGCCCCAGCATTTT

j_gene: TRBJ2-1
d_gene: -
abundance: many
v_gene: TRBV10-3
CDR3aa: CAIKGAARTYNEQFF
CDR3nt: TGTGCCATCAAAGGGGCGGCCAGAACCTACAATGAGCAGTTCTTC

j_gene: TRBJ2-3
d_gene: -
abundance: many
v_gene: TRBV7-6
CDR3aa: CASSLNDLSTDTQYF
CDR3nt: TGTGCCAGCAGCTTAAACGATCTGAGCACAGATACGCAGTATTTT

j_gene: TRBJ1-4
d_gene: -
abundance: many
v_gene: TRBV5-1
CDR3aa: CASSIRPAGANEKLFF
CDR3nt: TGCGCCAGCAGTATAAGGCCTGCAGGAGCTAATGAAAAACTGTTTTTT

j_gene: TRBJ2-2
d_gene: -
abundance: many
v_gene: TRBV7-9
CDR3aa: CASSSYRNTGELFF
CDR3nt: TGTGCCAGCAGCTCCTACAGGAACACCGGGGAGCTGTTTTTT

j_gene: TRBJ2-3
d_gene: -
abundance: many
v_gene: TRBV9
CDR3aa: CASSEDGHSTDTQYF
CDR3nt: TGTGCCAGCAGCGAGGACGGACACAGCACAGATACGCAGTATTTT

j_gene: TRBJ1-1
d_gene: -
abundance: many
v_gene: TRBV20-1
CDR3aa: CSARVQLNTEAFF
CDR3nt: TGCAGTGCTAGAGTACAGCTAAACACTGAAGCTTTCTTT

j_gene: TRBJ2-1
d_gene: -
abundance: medium-sized
v_gene: TRBV20-1
CDR3aa: CSARTPTNSGNEQFF
CDR3nt: TGCAGTGCTAGAACCCCTACCAATTCAGGGAATGAGCAGTTCTTC

j_gene: TRBJ1-1
d_gene: -
abundance: -
v_gene: TRBV15
CDR3aa: CATSRDDSRTGAFF
CDR3nt: TGTGCCACCAGCAGGGATGACTCACGAACTGGAGCTTTCTTT

j_gene: TRBJ2-3
d_gene: -
abundance: many
v_gene: TRBV12-3/TRBV12-4
CDR3aa: CASSSGGAGGGTDTQYF
CDR3nt: TGTGCCAGCAGTTCTGGGGGGGCCGGTGGGGGCACAGATACGCAGTATTTT

j_gene: TRBJ2-7
d_gene: -
abundance: many
v_gene: TRBV5-5
CDR3aa: CASSFGGANEQYF
CDR3nt: TGTGCCAGCAGCTTCGGAGGGGCCAACGAGCAGTACTTC

j_gene: TRBJ2-2
d_gene: -
abundance: -
v_gene: TRBV29-1
CDR3aa: CSVDGPTGELFF
CDR3nt: TGCAGTGTTGATGGGCCCACCGGGGAGCTGTTTTTT

j_gene: TRBJ2-5
d_gene: -
abundance: many
v_gene: TRBV11-2
CDR3aa: CASSLGRQQETQYF
CDR3nt: TGTGCCAGCAGCTTAGGAAGGCAGCAAGAGACCCAGTACTTC

j_gene: TRBJ1-1
d_gene: -
abundance: many
v_gene: TRBV9
CDR3aa: CASSVGGLGQAFF
CDR3nt: TGTGCCAGCAGCGTAGGCGGGTTGGGGCAAGCTTTCTTT

j_gene: TRBJ2-7
d_gene: -
abundance: many
v_gene: TRBV12-3/TRBV12-4
CDR3aa: CASSLSRFGYEQYF
CDR3nt: TGTGCCAGCAGTTTATCTAGATTCGGCTACGAGCAGTACTTC

j_gene: TRBJ2-2
d_gene: -
abundance: many
v_gene: TRBV11-2
CDR3aa: CASSLVQAGELFF
CDR3nt: TGTGCCAGCAGCTTAGTACAGGCCGGGGAGCTGTTTTTT

j_gene: TRBJ1-1
d_gene: -
abundance: many
v_gene: TRBV5-1
CDR3aa: CASSLLGDTEAFF
CDR3nt: TGCGCCAGCAGCTTGTTAGGGGACACTGAAGCTTTCTTT

j_gene: TRBJ2-5
d_gene: -
abundance: -
v_gene: TRBV7-2
CDR3aa: CASSLVGETQYF
CDR3nt: TGTGCCAGCAGCTTAGTGGGAGAGACCCAGTACTTC

j_gene: TRBJ2-2
d_gene: TRBD1
abundance: many
v_gene: TRBV10-3
CDR3aa: CAIRDRGNTGELFF
CDR3nt: TGTGCCATCAGGGACAGGGGCAACACCGGGGAGCTGTTTTTT

j_gene: TRBJ1-5
d_gene: -
abundance: many
v_gene: TRBV20-1
CDR3aa: CSARGRASNQPQHF
CDR3nt: TGCAGTGCTAGAGGCCGTGCTAGCAATCAGCCCCAGCATTTT

j_gene: TRBJ2-3
d_gene: -
abundance: many
v_gene: TRBV7-3
CDR3aa: CASSPLGGADTQYF
CDR3nt: TGTGCCAGCAGCCCTCTAGGAGGGGCAGATACGCAGTATTTT

j_gene: TRBJ2-1
d_gene: TRBD2
abundance: many
v_gene: TRBV28
CDR3aa: CASSYPTTLAASYNEQFF
CDR3nt: TGTGCCAGCAGTTACCCCACCACACTAGCGGCCTCCTACAATGAGCAGTTCTTC